The clone carrying this T cell receptor (beta chain) was picked up many times. No antigen is known for it. The data derive from a study of early T cells in non-severe SARS-CoV-2 infection. For the study at large: Chains stayed unpaired after sequencing of bulk RNA from unsorted whole blood. Study outcomes and limitations: In VDJdb matching, anti-spike CD8 responses were favored while private and CD4 specificities went missing.

Trimming took 2 bases from V and 7 from J, leaving 14 bases between them. The CDR3 totals 15 residues. The germline V gene has CDR1 LGHNA and CDR2 YSLEER. Individual cDNA molecules were tagged with unique molecular identifiers. TCRdb redid the calling of the 5' RACE reads with MiXCR, one entry per CDR3 protein. This sample has roughly 40,000 distinct CDR3 sequences, with less than 8.5% found just once. Specimen: whole blood. The receptor comes from an adult who was a healthcare worker with PCR-confirmed SARS-CoV-2 infection or an uninfected control (not recorded which). The chain employs TRBV4-3 and TRBJ1-4; D possibly corresponds to TRBD1 (5 bases). CDR3 sequence (DNA): TGCGCCAGCAGCCAACAGACAGCTACCTTTGAAAAACTGTTTTTT. It codes for CASSQQTATFEKLFF.